One and the same sample provided the 26 T cell receptor beta chains below, sequenced in a study of identifying expanded T cells in peripheral blood. The data were produced by immunoSEQ multiplex PCR, yet TCRdb's version contains in-frame clones alone and is incomplete. The sample carries more than 45,000 clones, approximately 90% recorded once. The sequencing sample was made of blood. These receptors all come from a person aged 18-70 years in good health.

The rearrangement joins TRBV19 to TRBJ1-2; 8 bases are a match to TRBD1. After removal of 10 bases from V and 4 bases from J, the junction contained 11 bases not matched to a gene. The CDR3 loop spans 14 amino acids. Germline V gene data show CDR1 as LNHDA and CDR2 as SQIVND (reference sequence). CDR3 sequence (DNA): TGTGCCACCCTCGGGCAGGGGGCCTCCTATGGCTACACCTTC. Its translation is CATLGQGASYGYTF.

J is TRBJ2-5 and V is TRBV6-1; 10 nucleotides agree with TRBD2. The CDR3 is made up of 15 amino acids. Germline loops: CDR1 MNHNS, CDR2 SASEGT. V was pared by 2 bases and J by 5 bases, with 5 bases of the junction left unmatched. The CDR3 loop is CASSELAGVMETQYF. The CDR3 nucleotides read TGTGCCAGCAGTGAACTAGCGGGAGTAATGGAGACCCAGTACTTC.

The chain couples TRBV6-1 to TRBJ2-3; D remains ambiguous. The ends were cut back, 3 bases at V and 10 bases at J, with 14 bases in the middle. Germline CDR1 MNHNS, CDR2 SASEGT. The CDR3 contains 13 residues. The CDR3: CASSDGPSVAQYF. The CDR3 region has the DNA TGTGCCAGCAGTGATGGGCCGAGTGTCGCGCAGTATTTT.

The chain carries TRBV7-2 and TRBJ2-2; D possibly matches TRBD1 or TRBD2 (5 bases each). The CDR3 extends over 11 amino acids. The V gene's germline CDR1 is SGHTA and CDR2 FQGNSA. Trimming stripped 9 bases from V and 3 bases from J, with 5 bases between. CDR3 sequence (DNA): TGTGCCAGGGGGGACACCGGGGAGCTGTTTTTT. This translates into CARGDTGELFF.

The count of this clone is one. This chain joins TRBV7-2 and TRBJ2-5; D unclear. Germline CDR1 and CDR2: SGHTA and FQGNSA. This CDR3 spans 12 amino acids. V was pared by 5 bases and J by 5 bases, with 9 bases between. CDR3 protein: CASSPPRETQYF. CDR3 nucleotide sequence: TGTGCCAGCAGCCCTCCTCGGGAGACCCAGTACTTC.

The chain couples TRBV10-2 to TRBJ2-3; 8 bases fit TRBD2. V dropped 3 bases and J dropped 2; count of bases not matched to a gene: 4. The CDR3 loop spans 15 amino acids. Per germline, CDR1 WSHSY and CDR2 SAAADI. This CDR3 is CASSELAGNTDTQYF. The CDR3 DNA reads as TGCGCCAGCAGTGAATTAGCGGGGAACACAGATACGCAGTATTTT.

J is TRBJ2-5 and V is TRBV20-1; D not certain. Germline CDR1 reads DFQATT; CDR2 reads SNEGSKA (reference sequence). Trimming pared 3 bases from V and 2 bases from J, leaving 4 bases between. This CDR3 spans 11 amino acids. CDR3 sequence: CSASEQETQYF. DNA of the CDR3: TGCAGTGCTAGCGAACAAGAGACCCAGTACTTC.

The chain employs TRBV6-6 and TRBJ2-7, with D uncertain. Germline-derived CDR1 and CDR2 are MNHNY and SVGAGI (reference sequence). The V end lost 8 bases, the J end lost 3 bases, and 11 bases lay between the germline ends. This CDR3 is 12 amino acids long. This chain's CDR3 is CASGKQDYEQYF. Written as DNA, the CDR3 is TGTGCCAGCGGAAAGCAGGACTACGAGCAGTACTTC.

The genes are TRBV12-5 and TRBJ2-1; D remains unclear. Trimming pared 1 base from V and 2 bases from J, leaving 3 bases between. Per germline, CDR1 LGHNT and CDR2 FRNRAP. The CDR3 is 13 residues long. The CDR3 bases are TGTGCTAGTGGTTTGGACGCCTACAATGAGCAGTTCTTC. Translation: CASGLDAYNEQFF.

The rearrangement uses TRBV2 and TRBJ1-2; the D is unclear. This CDR3 contains 14 residues. Germline lookup yields CDR1 SNHLY and CDR2 FYNNEI. V was cut by 1 base and J by 5 bases, with 11 bases left in between. The chain's CDR3 is CASSEELWGYGYTF. CDR3 in DNA: TGTGCCAGCAGTGAAGAGTTGTGGGGTTATGGCTACACCTTC.

The chain recombines TRBV4-3 with TRBJ2-7, with D tentatively TRBD2 (5 bases). Germline V gives CDR1 LGHNA, CDR2 YSLEER. The CDR3 runs 15 residues. The V end lost 1 base, the J end lost 3 bases, and 13 bases lay between the germline ends. The DNA of the CDR3 is TGCGCCAGCAGCCAAGGTATCGGGATCTACTACGAGCAGTACTTC. Translation gives CASSQGIGIYYEQYF.

The chain uses TRBV18 and TRBJ2-5, with D possibly TRBD2 on 7 matching bases. The CDR3 spans 14 residues. Trimming removed 2 bases from V and 4 bases from J, with 11 bases in between. The V gene's germline CDR1 is KGHSH and CDR2 LQKENI. The CDR3, as DNA: TGTGCCAGCTCACCAGTCGGGGGGCCAGAGACCCAGTACTTC. This gives the protein CASSPVGGPETQYF. Combining the CDR3 with reference TRBV18 and TRBJ2-5 gives the whole variable domain NAGVMQNPRHLVRRRGQEARLRCSPMKGHSHVYWYRQLPEEGLKFMVYLQKENIIDESGMPKERFSAEFPKEGPSILRIQQVVRGDSAAYFCASSPVGGPETQYFGPGTRLLVL.

V and J are TRBV6-5 and TRBJ1-2, with a weak D call TRBD1 (5 bases). Between the trimmed V and J ends, which lost 0 bases and 3 bases, there was a span of 8 bases. The CDR3 spans 14 residues. Germline V gives CDR1 MNHEY, CDR2 SVGAGI. CDR3 protein: CASSYSGGDYGYTF. The CDR3 DNA reads TGTGCCAGCAGTTACTCAGGAGGGGACTATGGCTACACCTTC.

This chain uses TRBV5-6 with TRBJ1-1, with D possibly being TRBD1 (5 bases). V lost 1 base to trimming and J lost 0 bases, with 13 bases between them. Germline-derived CDR1 and CDR2 are SGHDT and YYEEEE. The CDR3 is 16 amino acids. The CDR3 region has the DNA TGTGCCAGCAGCTTGAGCGGGGACTCGTTGAACACTGAAGCTTTCTTT. Translating it yields CASSLSGDSLNTEAFF.

With respect to this clone: At one of its ends the junction is not consistent with the germline gene, which may arise from a read error. The rearrangement joins TRBV7-8 to TRBJ1-1; D is unresolved. The length of the CDR3 is 15 residues. The V gene's germline CDR1 is SGHVS and CDR2 FQNEAQ. CDR3 loop: CASSLGLFFAAEEIF. The DNA of the CDR3 is TGTGCCAGCAGCTTAGGGCTTTTCTTTGCAGCCGAGGAGATCTTT.

The rearrangement links TRBV6-1 to TRBJ1-5; 8 bases fit TRBD1. V dropped 2 bases and J dropped 2; count of bases not matched to a gene: 2. This CDR3 has 15 amino acids. Germline V gene data show CDR1 as MNHNS and CDR2 as SASEGT. The CDR3 is CASSETGGRNQPQHF. The CDR3 DNA is TGTGCCAGCAGTGAAACAGGGGGACGCAATCAGCCCCAGCATTTT.

The gene calls are TRBV10-3 and TRBJ1-3, with D unresolved. Per the germline V gene, CDR1 is ENHRY and CDR2 is SYGVKD. V lost 11 bases to trimming and J lost 4 bases, with 9 bases between them. This CDR3 has 11 amino acids. The DNA for the CDR3 is TGTGCCTCCTCTCTCGGAAACACCATATATTTT. As protein: CASSLGNTIYF.

The chain links TRBV27 to TRBJ2-5; 7 bases agree with TRBD1. The ends lost 6 bases at V and 5 bases at J; junction bases unmatched: 6. Looked up from germline, CDR1 is MNHEY and CDR2 is SMNVEV (reference sequence). The CDR3 sequence is 13 residues long. This CDR3 is CASRPTGLETQYF. CDR3 coding DNA: TGTGCCAGCAGACCGACAGGGCTGGAGACCCAGTACTTC.

This rearrangement joins TRBV5-4 to TRBJ2-5; D is undetermined. Per the germline V gene, CDR1 is SGHNT and CDR2 is YYREEE (reference sequence). Trimming took 3 bases from V and 5 from J, leaving 17 bases between them. The CDR3 sequence is 15 residues long. Written as DNA, the CDR3 is TGTGCCAGCAGCTATCCAGGAGATGTTGGCGAGACCCAGTACTTC. Translation gives CASSYPGDVGETQYF. Full variable domain (remainder filled in from reference TRBV5-4 and TRBJ2-5): ETGVTQSPTHLIKTRGQQVTLRCSSQSGHNTVSWYQQALGQGPQFIFQYYREEENGRGNFPPRFSGLQFPNYSSELNVNALELDDSALYLCASSYPGDVGETQYFGPGTRLLVL.

The CDR3 DNA sequence: TGTGCCAGCAGCTTAAGTGGGACAGGCTCCTATGGCTACACCTTC. Encoded protein: CASSLSGTGSYGYTF. The chain couples TRBV7-2 to TRBJ1-2; 8 positions agree with TRBD1. CDR3 size: 15 residues. Germline values: CDR1 SGHTA, CDR2 FQGNSA. V shed 2 bases and J 4 bases; nucleotides not matched to a gene: 6. Drawing the rest from reference TRBV7-2 and TRBJ1-2, the complete variable domain is GAGVSQSPSNKVTEKGKDVELRCDPISGHTALYWYRQSLGQGLEFLIYFQGNSAPDKSGLPSDRFSAERTGGSVSTLTIQRTQQEDSAVYLCASSLSGTGSYGYTFGSGTRLTVV.

V and J are TRBV7-2 and TRBJ1-5; D is uncertain. The CDR3 covers 14 residues. The V gene lost 1 base and the J gene lost 3 bases, with 7 bases spanning the gap. CDR1 is SGHTA, CDR2 FQGNSA, per germline. For the CDR3, the DNA is TGTGCCAGCAGCTTAGAGCCCACCAATCAGCCCCAGCATTTT. Translated: CASSLEPTNQPQHF.

The rearrangement uses TRBV18 and TRBJ1-4; possible D gene TRBD1, 6 bases. CDR1 KGHSH and CDR2 LQKENI come from the germline V gene. The CDR3 extends over 15 amino acids. Trimming took off 3 bases at V and 8 bases at J, with 16 bases between the two ends. As DNA, the CDR3 is TGTGCCAGCTCACCGCCGGGACAAGGTCAGGAAAAACTGTTTTTT. It yields the protein CASSPPGQGQEKLFF.

In DNA form, the CDR3 reads TGTGCCAGCAGTTTATTCGAGGGTGGCAGGGGGCGGGAGCAGTACTTC. It codes for CASSLFEGGRGREQYF. The chain joins TRBV27 to TRBJ2-7; 8 bases agree with TRBD1. The CDR3 consists of 16 residues. CDR1 is MNHEY and CDR2 is SMNVEV in the germline V gene (reference sequence). V was pared by 1 base and J by 7 bases, with 12 bases of the junction left unmatched.

In its sample, this clone was seen once. This chain uses TRBV18 with TRBJ2-5; TRBD1 might be the D (6 bases). CDR1 KGHSH and CDR2 LQKENI come from the germline V gene. This CDR3 is built from 15 residues. V lost 5 bases and J 3 bases, leaving 16 bases between the germline ends. The CDR3 DNA follows: TGTGCCAGCTCAAGCACAGGGAGCTCCGAAGAGACCCAGTACTTC. Translating gives CASSSTGSSEETQYF.

V usage is TRBV18 and J usage is TRBJ1-1; no clear D gene. The CDR3 is 15 residues long. Trimming pared 3 bases from V and 5 bases from J, leaving 16 bases between. The germline V gene has CDR1 KGHSH and CDR2 LQKENI. The CDR3 loop is CASSPLREWATEAFF. The CDR3 nucleotides read TGTGCCAGCTCACCCTTGAGGGAATGGGCTACTGAAGCTTTCTTT.

The chain uses TRBV6-1 and TRBJ2-7; 11 bases are shared with TRBD1. The CDR3 totals 14 residues. The J segment lost 2 bases and the V segment lost 6 bases, leaving 3 bases of the junction unmatched. Looked up from germline, CDR1 is MNHNS and CDR2 is SASEGT. The CDR3 region has the DNA TGTGCCAGCAGACCGGGACAGGGGGCCTACGAGCAGTACTTC. It translates to CASRPGQGAYEQYF.